These 5 T cell receptor beta chains were sequenced from one sample in a study of CD8+CD57+ T cells in acquired aplastic anemia. The template for TCR beta VDJ and CDR3 sequence profiling was genomic DNA. TCRdb reanalysed the reads using MiXCR and keeps one entry per CDR3 protein. The sample consists of some 220,000 distinct CDR3 sequences, 34% of them appearing once. Sequenced sample: sorted CD4+, CD8+, or CD8+CD57+ T cells (not recorded which) from PBMCs. All receptors derive from a human donor in good health, serving as a control.

The chain carries TRBV18 and TRBJ2-7; D perhaps matches TRBD1 (6 bases). V was trimmed by 0 bases and J by 2 bases, leaving 11 bases between them. The CDR3 is 15 amino acids. CDR1 and CDR2 (germline): KGHSH, LQKENI. CDR3 nucleotide sequence: TGTGCCAGCTCACCACCTCGGGCAGGGGCCTACGAGCAGTACTTC. Translated, it gives CASSPPRAGAYEQYF.

This clonotype appeared many times. The rearrangement links TRBV10-3 to TRBJ1-2; D is undetermined. Trimming stripped 2 bases from V and 8 bases from J, with 9 bases between. The germline V gene has CDR1 ENHRY and CDR2 SYGVKD. CDR3 size: 12 residues. CDR3 sequence (DNA): TGTGCCATCAGTGAGGTGGGCGACGGCTACACCTTC. As protein: CAISEVGDGYTF.

In this sample, this clonotype turned up many times. The gene calls are TRBV6-1 and TRBJ1-5; D is ambiguous. Germline V gene data show CDR1 as MNHNS and CDR2 as SASEGT. Trimming removed 1 base at V and 2 bases at J, with 12 bases between. The CDR3 totals 16 residues. The CDR3, as DNA: TGTGCCAGCAGTGAAGTTAGGGCTCTTGGCAATCAGCCCCAGCATTTT. Protein: CASSEVRALGNQPQHF.

This clonotype was seen at least ten times. The chain links TRBV19 to TRBJ1-1; weak D call: TRBD1 (6 bases). The CDR3 contains 15 residues. Per the germline V gene, CDR1 is LNHDA and CDR2 is SQIVND (reference sequence). Trimming left V 10 bases short and J 1 base short, with 19 bases between. Here the CDR3 reads CATTNAGGANTEAFF. As DNA, the CDR3 is TGTGCCACTACGAATGCGGGGGGCGCGAACACTGAAGCTTTCTTT.

The table lists this clonotype with many counts. The chain has TRBV25-1 and TRBJ1-4; 11 nucleotides agree with TRBD1. The CDR3 runs 15 residues. Per germline, CDR1 MGHDK and CDR2 SYGVNS. J gave up 8 bases and V 3 bases, and 5 bases lay outside the gene matches. The CDR3 region is CASSEDRGPGEKLFF. The CDR3 region has the DNA TGTGCCAGCAGTGAGGACAGGGGGCCGGGAGAAAAACTGTTTTTT.